Listed below are T cell receptor beta chains from one sample, sequenced in a study of T cell responses to AZD1222 COVID-19 vaccine. Sequencing used immunoSEQ multiplex PCR; TCRdb keeps in-frame clones, though not all of them. The data show approximately 100,000 clones, with around 85% seen just once and over 3.5% held by the top ten. Sequencing was performed on peripheral blood, taken 28 days after the second AZD1222 dose. These receptors all stem from an adult who received the AZD1222 COVID-19 vaccine. Each CDR3 is given with its conserved first and last residue. Fields, in order: clone size, D gene, J gene, V gene, CDR3 protein, CDR3 DNA. The D gene is left open where the match is weak. The size of a clone is reported for some rows only, either as once, few or many, or as a class for expanded clones.

clone size: -; D gene: -; J gene: TRBJ2-5; V gene: TRBV3-1/TRBV3-2; CDR3 protein: CASSLSRETQYF; CDR3 DNA: TGTGCCAGCAGCCTCAGCCGCGAGACCCAGTACTTC
clone size: once; D gene: -; J gene: TRBJ1-2; V gene: TRBV6-5; CDR3 protein: CASSGRDKGGYTF; CDR3 DNA: TGTGCCAGCAGCGGACGGGACAAAGGTGGCTACACCTTC
clone size: -; D gene: TRBD2; J gene: TRBJ2-7; V gene: TRBV5-4; CDR3 protein: CASRAGTSGTYEQYF; CDR3 DNA: TGTGCCAGCAGGGCCGGGACTAGCGGAACCTACGAGCAGTACTTC
clone size: -; D gene: -; J gene: TRBJ2-7; V gene: TRBV30; CDR3 protein: CAWSVPGVLSSYEQYF; CDR3 DNA: TGTGCCTGGAGTGTACCTGGGGTCCTTAGCTCCTACGAGCAGTACTTC
clone size: -; D gene: -; J gene: TRBJ1-6; V gene: TRBV30; CDR3 protein: CAYASGGYNSPLHF; CDR3 DNA: TGTGCCTACGCTTCGGGGGGGTATAATTCACCCCTCCACTTT
clone size: few; D gene: -; J gene: TRBJ1-6; V gene: TRBV21-1; CDR3 protein: CASTLPTNSPLHF; CDR3 DNA: TGTGCCAGCACCCTACCCACTAATTCACCCCTCCACTTT
clone size: -; D gene: -; J gene: TRBJ2-6; V gene: TRBV4-1; CDR3 protein: CASSQEAGQIQSGANVLTF; CDR3 DNA: TGCGCCAGCAGCCAAGAAGCGGGACAGATTCAATCTGGGGCCAACGTCCTGACTTTC
clone size: -; D gene: TRBD2; J gene: TRBJ2-1; V gene: TRBV19; CDR3 protein: CASTGLAGGLNEQFF; CDR3 DNA: TGTGCCAGTACGGGACTAGCGGGGGGACTCAATGAGCAGTTCTTC
clone size: -; D gene: TRBD2; J gene: TRBJ2-7; V gene: TRBV7-6; CDR3 protein: CASSLGLAGVYEQYF; CDR3 DNA: TGTGCCAGCAGCTTAGGGCTAGCGGGCGTCTACGAGCAGTACTTC
clone size: once; D gene: -; J gene: TRBJ2-1; V gene: TRBV19; CDR3 protein: CASSIGQTYNEQFF; CDR3 DNA: TGTGCCAGTAGTATAGGACAGACTTACAATGAGCAGTTCTTC
clone size: -; D gene: -; J gene: TRBJ1-2; V gene: TRBV27; CDR3 protein: CASSPIPQGTYGYTF; CDR3 DNA: TGTGCCAGCAGTCCCATACCCCAGGGGACCTATGGCTACACCTTC
clone size: once; D gene: -; J gene: TRBJ1-4; V gene: TRBV7-9; CDR3 protein: CASSSTDEKLFF; CDR3 DNA: TGTGCCAGCAGCTCCACGGATGAAAAACTGTTTTTT
clone size: -; D gene: -; J gene: TRBJ2-6; V gene: TRBV6-5; CDR3 protein: CASRQGTSGANVLTF; CDR3 DNA: TGTGCCAGCAGACAAGGCACCTCTGGGGCCAACGTCCTGACTTTC
clone size: -; D gene: -; J gene: TRBJ1-5; V gene: TRBV6-5; CDR3 protein: CASSWGVGPNQPQHF; CDR3 DNA: TGTGCCAGCAGTTGGGGGGTTGGCCCCAATCAGCCCCAGCATTTT
clone size: once; D gene: TRBD2; J gene: TRBJ2-1; V gene: TRBV2; CDR3 protein: CASSEQLAGVNEQFF; CDR3 DNA: TGTGCCAGCAGTGAACAACTAGCGGGGGTCAATGAGCAGTTCTTC
clone size: -; D gene: -; J gene: TRBJ1-2; V gene: TRBV20-1; CDR3 protein: CSAREQGGYTF; CDR3 DNA: TGCAGTGCTAGAGAACAGGGCGGCTACACCTTC
clone size: -; D gene: -; J gene: TRBJ2-5; V gene: TRBV14; CDR3 protein: CASSHLEETQYF; CDR3 DNA: TGTGCCAGCAGCCACCTAGAAGAGACCCAGTACTTC
clone size: -; D gene: -; J gene: TRBJ1-1; V gene: TRBV29-1; CDR3 protein: CSPRAVNTEAFF; CDR3 DNA: TGCAGCCCCAGGGCCGTGAACACTGAAGCTTTCTTT
clone size: -; D gene: -; J gene: TRBJ1-5; V gene: TRBV28; CDR3 protein: CASSLERRRPNQPQHF; CDR3 DNA: TGTGCCAGCAGTTTAGAAAGGAGACGGCCCAATCAGCCCCAGCATTTT
clone size: -; D gene: -; J gene: TRBJ2-2; V gene: TRBV12-5; CDR3 protein: CASGLVVGPNTGELFF; CDR3 DNA: TGTGCTAGTGGTTTGGTAGTAGGACCCAACACCGGGGAGCTGTTTTTT
clone size: -; D gene: -; J gene: TRBJ2-3; V gene: TRBV28; CDR3 protein: CASSPGWQDTDTQYF; CDR3 DNA: TGTGCCAGCAGCCCCGGGTGGCAGGACACAGATACGCAGTATTTT
clone size: medium-sized; D gene: TRBD1; J gene: TRBJ2-7; V gene: TRBV28; CDR3 protein: CASSTGVIGTVEVQPEQYF; CDR3 DNA: TGTGCCAGCAGTACTGGGGTTATCGGGACAGTCGAGGTTCAACCCGAGCAGTACTTC
clone size: -; D gene: TRBD1; J gene: TRBJ2-2; V gene: TRBV2; CDR3 protein: CASSQYRGDTGELFF; CDR3 DNA: TGTGCCAGCAGTCAATACAGGGGAGACACCGGGGAGCTGTTTTTT
clone size: -; D gene: TRBD2; J gene: TRBJ2-6; V gene: TRBV4-3; CDR3 protein: CASSQVRGLAGAFGANVLTF; CDR3 DNA: TGCGCCAGCAGCCAAGTACGTGGACTAGCGGGAGCTTTTGGGGCCAACGTCCTGACTTTC
clone size: -; D gene: TRBD2; J gene: TRBJ2-3; V gene: TRBV6-2/TRBV6-3; CDR3 protein: CASSFLGPTTSGQDTQYF; CDR3 DNA: TGTGCCAGCAGTTTTTTGGGCCCAACGACTAGCGGGCAAGATACGCAGTATTTT
clone size: -; D gene: -; J gene: TRBJ2-3; V gene: TRBV3-1/TRBV3-2; CDR3 protein: CASSAQLSTDTQYF; CDR3 DNA: TGTGCCAGCAGCGCCCAATTGAGCACAGATACGCAGTATTTT
clone size: -; D gene: -; J gene: TRBJ2-3; V gene: TRBV19; CDR3 protein: CASRGRQGYTDTQYF; CDR3 DNA: TGTGCCAGTAGAGGAAGGCAGGGATACACAGATACGCAGTATTTT
clone size: once; D gene: -; J gene: TRBJ1-2; V gene: TRBV7-2; CDR3 protein: CASSLDLNYGYTF; CDR3 DNA: TGTGCCAGCAGCTTAGATCTTAACTATGGCTACACCTTC
clone size: -; D gene: -; J gene: TRBJ1-6; V gene: TRBV12-3/TRBV12-4; CDR3 protein: CASSPGANSPLHF; CDR3 DNA: TGTGCCAGCAGCCCAGGAGCTAATTCACCCCTCCACTTT
clone size: -; D gene: -; J gene: TRBJ2-2; V gene: TRBV6-5; CDR3 protein: CASRTGETGELFF; CDR3 DNA: TGTGCCAGCAGAACCGGCGAGACCGGGGAGCTGTTTTTT
clone size: -; D gene: -; J gene: TRBJ2-7; V gene: TRBV20-1; CDR3 protein: CSAIDRNSPYEQYF; CDR3 DNA: TGCAGTGCTATTGACAGGAATTCCCCCTACGAGCAGTACTTC
clone size: -; D gene: -; J gene: TRBJ1-4; V gene: TRBV11-2; CDR3 protein: CASSLASARDPRQGEKLFF; CDR3 DNA: TGTGCCAGCAGCTTAGCTTCAGCCCGGGACCCCCGGCAAGGTGAAAAACTGTTTTTT
clone size: -; D gene: TRBD2; J gene: TRBJ2-1; V gene: TRBV27; CDR3 protein: CASSLRTSGTDTHHPTYNEQFF; CDR3 DNA: TGTGCCAGCAGTTTACGGACTAGCGGGACCGACACTCACCACCCCACCTACAATGAGCAGTTCTTC
clone size: -; D gene: TRBD1; J gene: TRBJ2-3; V gene: TRBV6-6; CDR3 protein: CASSPDRTPADTQYF; CDR3 DNA: TGTGCCAGCAGTCCGGACAGGACCCCCGCAGATACGCAGTATTTT
clone size: -; D gene: -; J gene: TRBJ2-2; V gene: TRBV6-5; CDR3 protein: CASSYSILGGLFF; CDR3 DNA: TGTGCCAGCAGTTACTCGATCCTTGGAGGGCTGTTTTTT
clone size: -; D gene: -; J gene: TRBJ1-1; V gene: TRBV29-1; CDR3 protein: CSVVSPGEAFF; CDR3 DNA: TGCAGCGTTGTATCGCCAGGGGAAGCTTTCTTT
clone size: -; D gene: TRBD1; J gene: TRBJ1-2; V gene: TRBV29-1; CDR3 protein: CSVDLSDRFVYTF; CDR3 DNA: TGCAGCGTTGATTTGTCGGACAGGTTTGTCTACACCTTC
clone size: few; D gene: -; J gene: TRBJ2-3; V gene: TRBV6-4; CDR3 protein: CASKLAPRPDTQYF; CDR3 DNA: TGTGCCAGCAAACTAGCTCCCCGGCCGGATACGCAGTATTTT
clone size: -; D gene: -; J gene: TRBJ2-7; V gene: TRBV11-2; CDR3 protein: CASSFLTRPYEQYF; CDR3 DNA: TGTGCCAGCAGCTTTCTGACGAGGCCCTACGAGCAGTACTTC
clone size: -; D gene: -; J gene: TRBJ2-6; V gene: TRBV7-2; CDR3 protein: CASSLRALTF; CDR3 DNA: TGTGCCAGCAGCTTAAGGGCCCTGACTTTC
clone size: -; D gene: TRBD1; J gene: TRBJ1-1; V gene: TRBV27; CDR3 protein: CASSNYRGDTEAFF; CDR3 DNA: TGTGCCAGCAGTAACTACAGGGGAGACACTGAAGCTTTCTTT
clone size: once; D gene: TRBD1; J gene: TRBJ2-7; V gene: TRBV30; CDR3 protein: CAWSVAGGSYEQYF; CDR3 DNA: TGTGCCTGGAGTGTGGCAGGGGGCTCCTACGAGCAGTACTTC
clone size: -; D gene: -; J gene: TRBJ2-2; V gene: TRBV19; CDR3 protein: CASSLGTLYTGELFF; CDR3 DNA: TGTGCCAGTAGCTTAGGGACACTGTACACCGGGGAGCTGTTTTTT
clone size: -; D gene: TRBD2; J gene: TRBJ2-2; V gene: TRBV19; CDR3 protein: CASSMGLANTGELFF; CDR3 DNA: TGTGCCAGTAGTATGGGACTAGCGAACACCGGGGAGCTGTTTTTT
clone size: -; D gene: -; J gene: TRBJ1-1; V gene: TRBV5-5; CDR3 protein: CASSLGAATEAFF; CDR3 DNA: TGTGCCAGCAGCTTGGGGGCGGCCACTGAAGCTTTCTTT